The 28 T cell receptor beta chains reported below all come from one sample, sequenced in a study of shared clonotypes between healthy human individuals. Assay: immunoSEQ multiplex PCR; the TCRdb copy retains only in-frame clones and omits some. Among 600,000 to 800,000 clones listed, approximately 72% were seen once. What was sequenced was memory CD4+ T cells sorted from blood. As to subset: CD45RA-negative fraction. The receptors come from a woman aged 25 to 39 in good health.

This clone was seen once. This rearrangement joins TRBV11-2 to TRBJ1-1; D possibly corresponds to TRBD1 (6 bases). Trimming stripped 4 bases from V and 1 base from J, with 10 bases between. Per germline, CDR1 SGHAT and CDR2 FQNNGV. The CDR3 has 14 residues. The CDR3 bases are TGTGCCAGCAGCTCTTTACAGGGGAACACTGAAGCTTTCTTT. Translated: CASSSLQGNTEAFF.

The J gene is TRBJ2-1, the V gene TRBV28; D remains ambiguous. Germline CDR1 reads MDHEN; CDR2 reads SYDVKM. Trimming shortened V by 6 bases and J by 8 bases, and 11 bases separated the two germline ends. The CDR3 totals 12 residues. CDR3 loop: CASRLGVHEQFF. The CDR3, as DNA: TGTGCCAGCAGGTTAGGTGTGCATGAGCAGTTCTTC.

J is TRBJ2-2 and V is TRBV2; D is unclear. Germline lookup yields CDR1 SNHLY and CDR2 FYNNEI. The germline V and J ends were trimmed by 7 bases and 2 bases, with 8 bases remaining between them. This CDR3 is 13 amino acids long. This CDR3 is CASKTTNTGELFF. In DNA, the CDR3 is TGTGCCAGCAAAACGACTAACACCGGGGAGCTGTTTTTT.

This clone was counted a single time. The V call is TRBV28, the J call TRBJ1-4, with 7 bases identical to TRBD1. Germline CDR1 and CDR2: MDHEN and SYDVKM. V dropped 6 bases and J dropped 4; count of bases not matched to a gene: 5. This CDR3 is built from 14 residues. The CDR3 DNA reads TGTGCCAGCAGAGGGACAGCTCTTAATGAAAAACTGTTTTTT. Residues: CASRGTALNEKLFF.

The CDR3 here is CASSQVVGEVAGGIKETQYF. In nucleotides, the CDR3 is TGCGCCAGCAGCCAAGTAGTAGGAGAGGTTGCGGGAGGTATTAAAGAGACCCAGTACTTC. The genes are TRBV4-1 and TRBJ2-5; 8 bases fit TRBD2. Germline assignment: CDR1 MGHRA and CDR2 YSYEKL. J gave up 3 bases and V 1 base, and 19 bases lay outside the gene matches. This CDR3 has 20 residues.

V is TRBV14 and J is TRBJ2-1; 14 bases align to TRBD2. V shed 1 base, J shed 0 bases, and the junction held 2 bases outside the gene matches. The CDR3 is 18 amino acids. CDR1 SGHDN and CDR2 FVKESK come from the germline V gene. The CDR3 loop is CASSQGGLAGGSYNEQFF. The DNA for the CDR3 is TGTGCCAGCAGCCAAGGAGGACTAGCGGGAGGCTCCTACAATGAGCAGTTCTTC.

The chain uses TRBV27 and TRBJ2-3; D is possibly TRBD2 (7 bases). Trimming left V 3 bases short and J 6 bases short, with 13 bases between. Germline V CDR1 and CDR2: MNHEY, SMNVEV (reference sequence). The CDR3 covers 14 residues. The CDR3 coding sequence is TGTGCCAGCAGTTTGAGGGAGGGGGTTGATACGCAGTATTTT. It codes for CASSLREGVDTQYF.

The chain has TRBV11-2 and TRBJ1-5; perhaps TRBD1 as D (6 bases). Germline V gives CDR1 SGHAT, CDR2 FQNNGV. The CDR3 is made up of 17 amino acids. The V gene lost 0 bases and the J gene lost 2 bases, with 14 bases spanning the gap. Here the CDR3 DNA reads TGTGCCAGCAGCTTAGATTTGGGGGCTGGGGGCAATCAGCCCCAGCATTTT. It translates to CASSLDLGAGGNQPQHF.

This clone was detected a few times. This chain links TRBV5-1 with TRBJ1-1; 7 positions match TRBD1. CDR3 length: 13 residues. Trimming removed 4 bases from V and 7 bases from J; junction bases left unmatched: 7. Per the germline V gene, CDR1 is SGHRS and CDR2 is YFSETQ. CDR3 nucleotides: TGCGCCAGCAGCCTCGGGACAGTCGGTGAAGCTTTCTTT. Residues: CASSLGTVGEAFF.

This clone was seen more than once but under ten times. A much larger clone differs from this one at a single base, so this may be a read error. The sample carries other DNA sequences with the same CDR3. The V call is TRBV7-2, the J call TRBJ1-1; D gene ambiguous. CDR3 length: 13 residues. With 5 bases removed from V and 3 bases from J, the gap between germline ends came to 10 bases. CDR1 SGHTA and CDR2 FQGNSA come from the germline V gene. The CDR3 coding sequence is TGTGCCAGCAGCCCTCAAAGGGACACTGAAGCTTTCTTT. The encoded protein is CASSPQRDTEAFF. The full variable domain, rest sourced from reference TRBV7-2 and TRBJ1-1, is GAGVSQSPSNKVTEKGKDVELRCDPISGHTALYWYRQSLGQGLEFLIYFQGNSAPDKSGLPSDRFSAERTGGSVSTLTIQRTQQEDSAVYLCASSPQRDTEAFFGQGTRLTVV.

The chain combines TRBV28 with TRBJ2-7; a possible D gene is TRBD2 (7 bases). Germline-derived CDR1 and CDR2 are MDHEN and SYDVKM. There are 15 residues in the CDR3. Trimming took off 4 bases at V and 5 bases at J, with 18 bases between the two ends. The CDR3 sequence: CASSSLGGPVDEQYF. The CDR3 region has the DNA TGTGCCAGCAGTTCCCTCGGGGGGCCCGTGGACGAGCAGTACTTC. The whole variable domain, remainder taken from reference TRBV28 and TRBJ2-7, is DVKVTQSSRYLVKRTGEKVFLECVQDMDHENMFWYRQDPGLGLRLIYFSYDVKMKEKGDIPEGYSVSREKKERFSLILESASTNQTSMYLCASSSLGGPVDEQYFGPGTRLTVT.

This clone was found a few times. The gene calls are TRBV30 and TRBJ1-5, with unresolved D. The CDR3 sequence is 14 residues long. Trimming cost V 0 bases and J 9 bases, with 15 bases left between them. Germline V gene lookup returns CDR1 GTSNPN and CDR2 SVGIG (reference sequence). The CDR3 coding sequence is TGTGCCTGGAGTGTGGGAACTGGGAGGGTGCCCCAGCATTTT. This codes for CAWSVGTGRVPQHF.

J is TRBJ1-1 and V is TRBV7-9; possibly TRBD1 for D (6 bases). The CDR3 length is 13 residues. Germline lookup yields CDR1 SEHNR and CDR2 FQNEAQ (reference sequence). V lost 5 bases to trimming and J lost 4 bases, with 11 bases between them. The CDR3 nucleotides read TGTGCCAGCAGCGCGAGGGGGGCCACTGAAGCTTTCTTT. Protein: CASSARGATEAFF.

The sample holds a few counts of this clone. This chain joins TRBV5-1 and TRBJ2-7; D not certain. The germline CDR1 and CDR2 sequences are SGHRS and YFSETQ. The CDR3 is 11 residues long. The V end was cut by 6 bases, the J end by 4 bases, with 8 bases between. The CDR3 reads CASKSEYEQYF. CDR3 sequence (DNA): TGCGCCAGCAAAAGTGAGTACGAGCAGTACTTC.

This clone was seen only a few times. The CDR3 region has the DNA TGTGCCAGCAGTGCGCGACCCTTTACCGGAGCTTTCTTT. Protein product: CASSARPFTGAFF. The chain employs TRBV2 and TRBJ1-1; the D is unclear. Germline assignment: CDR1 SNHLY and CDR2 FYNNEI. The ends were cut back, 4 bases at V and 10 bases at J, with 16 bases in the middle. CDR3 length equals 13 residues. The entire variable domain, with the rest obtained from reference TRBV2 and TRBJ1-1, is as follows: EPEVTQTPSHQVTQMGQEVILRCVPISNHLYFYWYRQILGQKVEFLVSFYNNEISEKSEIFDDQFSVERPDGSNFTLKIRSTKLEDSAMYFCASSARPFTGAFFGQGTRLTVV.

As to this clone: The same CDR3 arises from other DNA sequences in this sample as well. This chain joins TRBV29-1 and TRBJ2-7; 8 nucleotides agree with TRBD2. The germline gives CDR1 SQVTM, CDR2 ANQGSEA. J lost 7 bases, V lost 6 bases, and 8 bases had no gene match. This CDR3 contains 12 residues. Here the CDR3 DNA reads TGCAGCGTCGGCAGCGGGGGTGATGAGCAGTACTTC. Amino acid sequence: CSVGSGGDEQYF.

This rearrangement joins TRBV30 to TRBJ1-2, with D hard to call. From germline, CDR1 is GTSNPN and CDR2 SVGIG (reference sequence). There are 12 residues in the CDR3. Between the trimmed V and J ends, which lost 3 bases and 2 bases, there was a span of 7 bases. CDR3 protein: CAWSDINYGYTF. CDR3 sequence (DNA): TGTGCCTGGAGCGATATAAACTATGGCTACACCTTC.

V and J are TRBV19 and TRBJ2-7; 7 bases align to TRBD2. The CDR3 runs 15 residues. V was pared by 6 bases and J by 3 bases, with 11 bases of the junction left unmatched. Germline CDR1 is LNHDA and CDR2 is SQIVND (reference sequence). CDR3 sequence reads: CASRVREGRGYEQYF. In nucleotides, the CDR3 is TGTGCCAGTAGGGTCAGGGAGGGCCGGGGCTACGAGCAGTACTTC.

The chain couples TRBV4-1 to TRBJ2-7; tentative D call: TRBD2 (5 bases). Germline CDR1 MGHRA, CDR2 YSYEKL. V was trimmed by 0 bases and J by 6 bases, leaving 18 bases between them. This CDR3 region has 16 residues. The CDR3 loop is CASSQDRSGPIREQYF. The CDR3 DNA reads as TGCGCCAGCAGCCAAGATAGAAGCGGACCAATCCGCGAGCAGTACTTC.

The rearrangement links TRBV30 to TRBJ2-1; D is unresolved. With 0 bases removed from V and 5 bases from J, the gap between germline ends came to 11 bases. Germline V gives CDR1 GTSNPN, CDR2 SVGIG (reference sequence). The CDR3 runs to 14 residues. CDR3 protein: CAWSVVGRNNEQFF. CDR3 nucleotide sequence: TGTGCCTGGAGTGTAGTGGGAAGAAACAATGAGCAGTTCTTC.

This clone was found a few times. The chain has TRBV4-2 and TRBJ2-6; D is unclear. The CDR3 is 17 residues long. Germline V gene data show CDR1 as LGHNA and CDR2 as YNFKEQ. Trimming cost V 0 bases and J 0 bases, with 9 bases left between them. The CDR3 sequence is CASSQDATNSGANVLTF. The CDR3 DNA is TGTGCCAGCAGCCAAGATGCGACCAACTCTGGGGCCAACGTCCTGACTTTC.

The chain uses TRBV18 and TRBJ2-5; 7 nucleotides align to TRBD1. Germline CDR1 is KGHSH and CDR2 is LQKENI. The ends lost 4 bases at V and 3 bases at J; junction bases unmatched: 5. This CDR3 is built from 14 residues. This CDR3 reads CASSLRQGEETQYF. As DNA, the CDR3 is TGTGCCAGCTCACTGCGACAGGGAGAAGAGACCCAGTACTTC.

The rearrangement links TRBV19 to TRBJ1-5, with 8 bases that match TRBD1. The CDR3 totals 14 residues. After removal of 8 bases from V and 0 bases from J, the junction contained 3 bases not matched to a gene. CDR1 and CDR2 from the germline V gene are LNHDA and SQIVND (reference sequence). CDR3 DNA sequence: TGTGCCAGTGGACAGGGCTATAGCAATCAGCCCCAGCATTTT. This encodes CASGQGYSNQPQHF.

This clone was recorded a few times. Here the CDR3 reads CASRRDTNQPQHF. CDR3 bases: TGTGCCAGCCGCCGGGACACTAATCAGCCCCAGCATTTT. The J gene is TRBJ1-5, the V gene TRBV28; D perhaps matches TRBD1 (6 bases). Germline V gene sequence: CDR1 MDHEN, CDR2 SYDVKM. The CDR3 runs to 13 residues. The germline V and J ends were trimmed by 8 bases and 4 bases, with 12 bases remaining between them.

This sequence joins TRBV11-3 and TRBJ2-7; no clear D. Germline lookup yields CDR1 SGHNT and CDR2 YENEEA. There are 13 residues in the CDR3. V was pared by 1 base and J by 1 base, with 5 bases between. CDR3 in DNA: TGTGCCAGCAGCTTAGGTCCTTCCTACGAGCAGTACTTC. Its translation is CASSLGPSYEQYF.

This rearrangement joins TRBV5-4 to TRBJ2-7; 7 bases are shared with TRBD2. This CDR3 contains 17 residues. Germline CDR1 is SGHNT and CDR2 is YYREEE (reference sequence). Unmatched junction bases numbered 15, after V lost 4 bases and J lost 2 bases. CDR3 sequence: CASSLNRLATVAYEQYF. For the CDR3, the DNA is TGTGCCAGCAGCCTGAATAGACTAGCAACCGTCGCCTACGAGCAGTACTTC.

CDR3 coding DNA: TGTGCCAGCAGCTTGACTAGCGGAGGAGATACGCAGTATTTT. It yields the protein CASSLTSGGDTQYF. This chain links TRBV2 with TRBJ2-3; 9 nucleotides agree with TRBD2. Unmatched junction bases numbered 6, after V lost 6 bases and J lost 5 bases. This CDR3 comprises 14 residues. CDR1 is SNHLY, CDR2 FYNNEI, per germline.

The V call is TRBV28, the J call TRBJ1-5; 10 bases align to TRBD1. With 6 bases clipped from V and 2 bases from J, the junction kept 13 bases outside the gene matches. There are 18 residues in the CDR3. CDR1 and CDR2 (germline): MDHEN, SYDVKM. The CDR3 region has the DNA TGTGCCAGCAGGGGACAGGGGAACTTGGCGTGGGGCAATCAGCCCCAGCATTTT. It is translated as CASRGQGNLAWGNQPQHF.